The 7 T cell receptor beta chains below all came from one sample that was sequenced in a study of shared clonotypes between healthy human individuals. CD45RO-negative, CCR7-positively selected cells formed the naive CD8 fraction, excluding terminally differentiated effector memory CD45RA+ cells. Assay: immunoSEQ multiplex PCR; the TCRdb copy retains only in-frame clones and omits some. The sample includes about 650,000 clones, around 95% of them seen just once. The material sequenced was naive CD8+ T cells sorted from blood. The receptors were sampled from a woman aged 30 to 39 in good health.

The chain uses TRBV15 and TRBJ2-1, with D perhaps TRBD2 (5 bases). With 1 base removed from V and 7 bases from J, the gap between germline ends came to 8 bases. The CDR3 totals 13 residues. Germline CDR1 is LNHNV and CDR2 is YYDKDF (reference sequence). This CDR3 is CATSRATKNEQFF. CDR3 coding DNA: TGTGCCACCAGCAGAGCGACTAAGAATGAGCAGTTCTTC.

This clone showed up just once. Here the CDR3 reads CASSSRGLAGQSSYEQYF. CDR3 in DNA: TGTGCCAGCAGCTCCAGGGGACTAGCGGGACAGAGCTCCTACGAGCAGTACTTC. V gene TRBV13 combines with J gene TRBJ2-7; 13 nucleotides align to TRBD2. J was trimmed by 0 bases and V by 4 bases; bases with no gene match: 9. CDR3 size: 18 residues. Germline lookup yields CDR1 PRHDT and CDR2 FYEKMQ (reference sequence).

The rearrangement uses TRBV27 and TRBJ2-2, with D tentatively TRBD2 (6 bases). The CDR3 runs to 14 residues. The ends were cut back, 6 bases at V and 4 bases at J, with 12 bases in the middle. Per the germline V gene, CDR1 is MNHEY and CDR2 is SMNVEV (reference sequence). CDR3 amino acids: CASRRGAGTGELFF. CDR3 nucleotides: TGTGCCAGCAGGAGGGGAGCGGGCACCGGGGAGCTGTTTTTT.

This chain links TRBV18 with TRBJ2-7; TRBD2 matches 9 bases. Per the germline V gene, CDR1 is KGHSH and CDR2 is LQKENI. This CDR3 is built from 14 residues. V lost 3 bases to trimming and J lost 4 bases; unmatched junction nucleotides: 4. CDR3 amino acids: CASSPAGGGYEQYF. CDR3 coding DNA: TGTGCCAGCTCACCCGCGGGAGGGGGATACGAGCAGTACTTC. The variable domain in full, with the rest retrieved from reference TRBV18 and TRBJ2-7, is NAGVMQNPRHLVRRRGQEARLRCSPMKGHSHVYWYRQLPEEGLKFMVYLQKENIIDESGMPKERFSAEFPKEGPSILRIQQVVRGDSAAYFCASSPAGGGYEQYFGPGTRLTVT.

The chain employs TRBV7-8 and TRBJ2-1, with 8 bases matching TRBD2. V shed 5 bases, J shed 6 bases, and the junction held 12 bases outside the gene matches. This CDR3 comprises 16 residues. Germline CDR1 SGHVS, CDR2 FQNEAQ. CDR3 loop: CASSPSRGAFSNEQFF. The CDR3 bases are TGTGCCAGCAGCCCGTCGCGGGGGGCCTTTTCCAATGAGCAGTTCTTC. The entire variable domain, with the rest obtained from reference TRBV7-8 and TRBJ2-1, is as follows: GAGVSQSPRYKVAKRGQDVALRCDPISGHVSLFWYQQALGQGPEFLTYFQNEAQLDKSGLPSDRFFAERPEGSVSTLKIQRTQQEDSAVYLCASSPSRGAFSNEQFFGPGTRLTVL.

The chain carries TRBV12-5 and TRBJ2-7, with 8 bases that match TRBD1. With V trimmed by 6 bases and J by 4 bases, 17 bases remained unmatched. The length of the CDR3 is 17 residues. Per germline, CDR1 LGHNT and CDR2 FRNRAP. The CDR3 sequence is CASGPGQGLPNWYEQYF. CDR3 nucleotide sequence: TGTGCTAGTGGCCCAGGACAGGGCCTCCCCAATTGGTACGAGCAGTACTTC.

V is TRBV5-1 and J is TRBJ1-1; D gene ambiguous. Germline CDR1 and CDR2: SGHRS and YFSETQ. Trimming shortened V by 0 bases and J by 1 base, and 7 bases separated the two germline ends. This CDR3 region has 14 residues. CDR3 sequence reads: CASSLDGWNTEAFF. CDR3 DNA: TGCGCCAGCAGCTTGGATGGGTGGAACACTGAAGCTTTCTTT.